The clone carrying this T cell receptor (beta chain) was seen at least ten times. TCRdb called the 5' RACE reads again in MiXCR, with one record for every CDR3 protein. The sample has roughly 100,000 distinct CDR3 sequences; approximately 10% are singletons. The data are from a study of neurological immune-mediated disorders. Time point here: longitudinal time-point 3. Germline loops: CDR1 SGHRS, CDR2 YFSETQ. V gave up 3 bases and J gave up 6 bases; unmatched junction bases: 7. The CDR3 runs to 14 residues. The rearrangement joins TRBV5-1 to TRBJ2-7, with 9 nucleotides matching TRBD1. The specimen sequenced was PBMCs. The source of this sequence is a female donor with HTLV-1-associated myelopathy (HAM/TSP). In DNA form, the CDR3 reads TGCGCCAGCAGCTCGGACAGGGGAAACACCGAGCAGTACTTC. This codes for CASSSDRGNTEQYF.